This entry features one T cell receptor (beta chain) sequence. In the source study's methods: By means of reference gene primer amplification, nucleated cell counts were estimated. Sequenced by immunoSEQ multiplex PCR; TCRdb stores in-frame clones only, minus some. V and J calls and clone size are given by that table; D and trimming were obtained from the DNA. This sample has some 180,000 clones, with roughly 78% found just once. These data are taken from a study of blood T cell repertoires in COVID-19. On the study more broadly: In each case, the material was cDNA or gDNA derived from T cells, B-cell-depleted T cells, or PBMCs.

This sequence was found in a woman in her seventies in a cohort exposed to, infected with or recovered from COVID-19 (not recorded which). The sequenced sample was PBMCs or T cells enriched from blood (not recorded which).

CDR3 amino acids: CASSKPLPLAEETQYF. CDR3 bases: TGTGCCAGCAGCAAACCCCTCCCGCTAGCGGAAGAGACCCAGTACTTC. The V call is TRBV21-1, the J call TRBJ2-5; the listed D gene, TRBD2, was not tested against the DNA. TRBV21-1 is marked as a pseudogene. CDR3 size: 16 residues.